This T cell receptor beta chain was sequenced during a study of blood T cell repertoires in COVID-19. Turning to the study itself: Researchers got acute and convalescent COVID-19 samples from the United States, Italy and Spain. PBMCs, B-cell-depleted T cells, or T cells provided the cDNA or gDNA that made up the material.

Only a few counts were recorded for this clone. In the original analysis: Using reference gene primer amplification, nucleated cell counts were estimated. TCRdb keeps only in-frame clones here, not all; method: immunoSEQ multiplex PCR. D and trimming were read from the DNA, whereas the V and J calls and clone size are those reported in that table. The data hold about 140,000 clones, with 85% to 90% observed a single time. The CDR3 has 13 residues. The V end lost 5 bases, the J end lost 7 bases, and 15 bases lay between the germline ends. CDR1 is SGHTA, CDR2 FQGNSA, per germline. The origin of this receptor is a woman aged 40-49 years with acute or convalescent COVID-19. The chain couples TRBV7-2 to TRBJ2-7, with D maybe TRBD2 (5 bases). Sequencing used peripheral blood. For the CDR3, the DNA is TGTGCCAGCAGCCATCCCCCTAGCCGGGAGCAGTACTTC. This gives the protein CASSHPPSREQYF.